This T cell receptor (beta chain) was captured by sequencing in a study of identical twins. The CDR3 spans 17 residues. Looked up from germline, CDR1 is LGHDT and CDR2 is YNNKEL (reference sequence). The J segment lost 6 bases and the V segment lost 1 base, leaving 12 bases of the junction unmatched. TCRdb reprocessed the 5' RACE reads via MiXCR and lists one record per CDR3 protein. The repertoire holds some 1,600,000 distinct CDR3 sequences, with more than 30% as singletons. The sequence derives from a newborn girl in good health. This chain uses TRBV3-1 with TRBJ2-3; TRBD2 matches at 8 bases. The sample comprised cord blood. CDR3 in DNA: TGTGCCAGCAGCCAAGCTGGGACTAGGATGGGGCCGGATACGCAGTATTTT. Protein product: CASSQAGTRMGPDTQYF.